This entry lists 22 T cell receptor beta chains sequenced from one sample in a study of graft-versus-host responses after intestinal transplantation (dated by TCRdb to the early 2020s). To prepare the library, the immunoSEQ multiplex PCR assay was applied. TCRdb carries this immuneACCESS record with in-frame sequences only. Its versions omit some clonotypes, under half of them owing to an unresolved V gene in the studies checked, with the rest unexplained. This sample lists about 23,000 clones; around nine tenths were detected once. The ten largest clones add up to around 2% of the sample. The sample consisted of PBMCs, taken almost 40 days after intestinal transplant. The receptors derive from a human patient who received an intestinal transplant, so some T cells may come from the graft donor.

The V and J genes are TRBV9 and TRBJ2-3; no clear D. Between the trimmed V and J ends, which lost 3 bases and 1 base, there was a span of 9 bases. The CDR3 totals 14 residues. Germline CDR1 is SGDLS and CDR2 is YYNGEE. The CDR3 nucleotides are TGTGCCAGCAGCGGCTATGTCGGCACAGATACGCAGTATTTT. Its protein is CASSGYVGTDTQYF.

A word on this clone: Other nucleotide sequences from this sample produce the same CDR3. The gene calls are TRBV11-2 and TRBJ2-5; a possible D gene is TRBD2 (6 bases). The CDR3 spans 15 residues. CDR1 SGHAT and CDR2 FQNNGV come from the germline V gene. Trimming took off 1 base at V and 5 bases at J, with 14 bases between the two ends. The CDR3 DNA follows: TGTGCCAGCAGCTTAGGGGGTGGGGGGAGGGAGACCCAGTACTTC. This translates into CASSLGGGGRETQYF.

This clone occurred once. J is TRBJ2-1 and V is TRBV7-9, with TRBD2 matching 9 bases. Trimming removed 1 base from V and 4 bases from J; junction bases left unmatched: 2. From germline, CDR1 is SEHNR and CDR2 FQNEAQ (reference sequence). CDR3 length: 15 amino acids. DNA for the CDR3: TGTGCCAGCAGCTTAGGCGGGAGGGAGTACAATGAGCAGTTCTTC. It encodes CASSLGGREYNEQFF.

This chain joins TRBV27 and TRBJ1-2, with D possibly being TRBD1 (5 bases). Germline lookup yields CDR1 MNHEY and CDR2 SMNVEV (reference sequence). This CDR3 has 15 amino acids. Trimming removed 1 base at V and 7 bases at J, with 16 bases between. DNA of the CDR3: TGTGCCAGCAGTTTATGGGGCCCCCCGCGGCTTGGCTACACCTTC. Translation gives CASSLWGPPRLGYTF.

The chain links TRBV28 to TRBJ2-7; D is unresolved. CDR3 length: 13 residues. V lost 2 bases, J lost 2 bases, and 7 bases lay in between. Germline V gives CDR1 MDHEN, CDR2 SYDVKM. CDR3 sequence: CASSLGTAYEQYF. The DNA of the CDR3 is TGTGCCAGCAGTTTAGGAACCGCCTACGAGCAGTACTTC.

The count of this clone is one. V usage is TRBV14 and J usage is TRBJ1-5; no firm D call. Germline CDR1 and CDR2: SGHDN and FVKESK. Trimming stripped 3 bases from V and 0 bases from J, with 21 bases between. This CDR3 is built from 19 residues. Written as DNA, the CDR3 is TGTGCCAGCAGCCATCGCGAATGTGCACGATGTTATAGCAATCAGCCCCAGCATTTT. Amino acid sequence: CASSHRECARCYSNQPQHF.

This sequence joins TRBV19 and TRBJ2-7; D is uncertain. The CDR3 loop spans 14 amino acids. The germline V gene encodes CDR1 LNHDA and CDR2 SQIVND (reference sequence). V was pared by 3 bases and J by 3 bases, with 12 bases between. The CDR3 DNA is TGTGCCAGTAGTATCGGGCCAAACCTCTACGAGCAGTACTTC. It specifies CASSIGPNLYEQYF.

J is TRBJ2-7 and V is TRBV10-3; D remains unclear. The ends were cut back, 2 bases at V and 12 bases at J, with 14 bases in the middle. CDR3 length: 12 residues. CDR1 is ENHRY and CDR2 is SYGVKD in the germline V gene. The CDR3 sequence is CAISEDGLLGYF. CDR3 DNA sequence: TGTGCCATCAGTGAGGACGGGCTCCTAGGGTACTTC.

V usage is TRBV5-1 and J usage is TRBJ2-7; D is unresolved. This CDR3 is 14 amino acids long. V lost 1 base and J 4 bases, leaving 12 bases between the germline ends. Germline CDR1 is SGHRS and CDR2 is YFSETQ. CDR3 protein: CASSLITEDYEQYF. The CDR3 nucleotides read TGCGCCAGCAGCTTGATTACTGAAGATTACGAGCAGTACTTC.

The chain links TRBV27 to TRBJ2-1; 8 bases are a match to TRBD2. The J segment lost 8 bases and the V segment lost 0 bases, leaving 6 bases of the junction unmatched. Germline V CDR1 and CDR2: MNHEY, SMNVEV (reference sequence). The CDR3 is 15 residues long. The CDR3 region is CASSLSTSGPHEQFF. The CDR3 region has the DNA TGTGCCAGCAGTTTATCTACTAGCGGACCTCATGAGCAGTTCTTC.

The chain uses TRBV4-2 and TRBJ2-7, with 8 nucleotides matching TRBD2. Germline V gives CDR1 LGHNA, CDR2 YNFKEQ. There are 15 residues in the CDR3. J lost 1 base, V lost 1 base, and 3 bases had no gene match. Here the CDR3 DNA reads TGTGCCAGCAGCCAAGCTACTAGCGGATCCTACGAGCAGTACTTC. Translation: CASSQATSGSYEQYF.

This chain connects TRBV13 to TRBJ2-7; 9 positions match TRBD2. This CDR3 comprises 15 residues. Germline CDR1 is PRHDT and CDR2 is FYEKMQ (reference sequence). The trim removed 1 base at V and 6 bases at J, leaving 7 bases unmatched. CDR3 protein: CASSLEGLAYSEQYF. The CDR3 DNA reads TGTGCCAGCAGCTTAGAGGGACTAGCATATAGCGAGCAGTACTTC.

The V call is TRBV4-3, the J call TRBJ2-1; D may be TRBD2 (5 bases). The V gene lost 0 bases and the J gene lost 2 bases, with 20 bases spanning the gap. Germline V gene sequence: CDR1 LGHNA, CDR2 YSLEER. This CDR3 comprises 19 residues. The CDR3 reads CASSQDMRTGMTPYNEQFF. DNA of the CDR3: TGCGCCAGCAGCCAAGATATGCGGACGGGAATGACCCCCTACAATGAGCAGTTCTTC.

This chain connects TRBV5-1 to TRBJ1-4; D not certain. This CDR3 region has 14 residues. V dropped 0 bases and J dropped 8 bases, with 11 bases sitting between them. Germline V gene lookup returns CDR1 SGHRS and CDR2 YFSETQ. CDR3 protein: CASSLVGSGEKLFF. CDR3 DNA sequence: TGCGCCAGCAGCTTGGTAGGGTCAGGAGAAAAACTGTTTTTT.

This clone has more than one count but fewer than ten. The V and J genes are TRBV2 and TRBJ1-5; maybe TRBD1 (6 bases). Germline V CDR1 and CDR2: SNHLY, FYNNEI. The CDR3 loop spans 15 amino acids. Trimming cost V 6 bases and J 0 bases, with 12 bases left between them. CDR3 in DNA: TGTGCCAGCAGCTCAAACAGGGTTAGCAATCAGCCCCAGCATTTT. This codes for CASSSNRVSNQPQHF. Drawing the rest from reference TRBV2 and TRBJ1-5, the complete variable domain is EPEVTQTPSHQVTQMGQEVILRCVPISNHLYFYWYRQILGQKVEFLVSFYNNEISEKSEIFDDQFSVERPDGSNFTLKIRSTKLEDSAMYFCASSSNRVSNQPQHFGDGTRLSIL.

The chain uses TRBV6-5 and TRBJ2-7, with D unclear. Germline CDR1 is MNHEY and CDR2 is SVGAGI. The CDR3 length is 14 residues. Trimming removed 4 bases at V and 0 bases at J, with 10 bases between. In nucleotides, the CDR3 is TGTGCCAGCAGTTTGGGCATTTTCTCCTACGAGCAGTACTTC. Translating it yields CASSLGIFSYEQYF.

The V call is TRBV28, the J call TRBJ1-2; TRBD1 agrees at 8 bases. This CDR3 has 17 residues. V shed 5 bases, J shed 0 bases, and the junction held 11 bases outside the gene matches. Germline V lookup: CDR1 MDHEN, CDR2 SYDVKM. The CDR3 sequence is CASSGIGQGSSNYGYTF. The CDR3 region has the DNA TGTGCCAGCAGTGGAATCGGACAGGGTAGCTCTAACTATGGCTACACCTTC.

This clone was observed once. This chain uses TRBV10-3 with TRBJ2-1; 11 bases align to TRBD2. The germline gives CDR1 ENHRY, CDR2 SYGVKD. V trimming: 11 bases; J trimming: 4 bases; junction bases outside the gene matches: 4. This CDR3 region has 13 residues. CDR3 DNA: TGTGCCGTACTAGCGGGAGCGTACAATGAGCAGTTCTTC. It codes for CAVLAGAYNEQFF.

Comment on this clone: At one of its ends the junction is not consistent with the germline gene, which may arise from a read error. The V and J genes are TRBV5-8 and TRBJ2-4, with D uncertain. Germline V gene data show CDR1 as SGHTS and CDR2 as YDEGEE. The CDR3 loop spans 16 amino acids. CDR3 nucleotide sequence: TGTGCCAGCACCTTGACTGGGCTCTTAGCCAAAAACATTCAGTACTTC. This translates into CASTLTGLLAKNIQYF.

This chain connects TRBV6-6 to TRBJ1-1, with D tentatively TRBD1 (6 bases). Germline V gene lookup returns CDR1 MNHNY and CDR2 SVGAGI (reference sequence). This CDR3 comprises 15 residues. The V and J ends lost 5 bases and 1 base respectively, with 14 bases between them. CDR3 nucleotide sequence: TGTGCCAGCAGTAACCCACAGGGTGGGAACACTGAAGCTTTCTTT. Translating it yields CASSNPQGGNTEAFF.

The rearrangement joins TRBV6-6 to TRBJ1-2; possible D gene TRBD1, 6 bases. V lost 0 bases and J lost 5, with 10 bases in between. The CDR3 runs 14 residues. Germline V gives CDR1 MNHNY, CDR2 SVGAGI (reference sequence). The CDR3 sequence is CASSYSVRGYGYTF. CDR3 nucleotides: TGTGCCAGCAGTTACTCGGTCAGGGGTTATGGCTACACCTTC.

The chain has TRBV9 and TRBJ2-7; unclear D gene. Germline CDR1 reads SGDLS; CDR2 reads YYNGEE. This CDR3 region has 13 residues. V was cut by 4 bases and J by 3 bases, with 11 bases left in between. In DNA, the CDR3 is TGTGCCAGCAGCCCCCTAGGAAGCTACGAGCAGTACTTC. As protein: CASSPLGSYEQYF.